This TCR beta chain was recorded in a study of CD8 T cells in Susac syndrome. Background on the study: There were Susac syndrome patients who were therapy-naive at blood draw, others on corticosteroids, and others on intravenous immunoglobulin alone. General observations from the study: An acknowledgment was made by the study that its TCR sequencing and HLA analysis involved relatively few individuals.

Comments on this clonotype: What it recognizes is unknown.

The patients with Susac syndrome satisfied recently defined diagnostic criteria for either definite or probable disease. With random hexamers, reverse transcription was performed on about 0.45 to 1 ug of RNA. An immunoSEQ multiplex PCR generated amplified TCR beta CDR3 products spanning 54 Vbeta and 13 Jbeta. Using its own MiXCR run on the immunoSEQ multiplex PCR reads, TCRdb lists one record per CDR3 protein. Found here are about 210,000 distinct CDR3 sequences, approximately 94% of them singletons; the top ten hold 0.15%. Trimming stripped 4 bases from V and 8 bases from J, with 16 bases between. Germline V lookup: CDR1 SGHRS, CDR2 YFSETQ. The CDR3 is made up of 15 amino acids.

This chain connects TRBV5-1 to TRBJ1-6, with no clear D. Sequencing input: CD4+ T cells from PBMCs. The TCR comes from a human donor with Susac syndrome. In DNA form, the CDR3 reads TGCGCCAGCAGCCTTAGTACGGCAGAGGATTCACCCCTCCACTTT. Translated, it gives CASSLSTAEDSPLHF.